This note documents a single TCR beta chain sequence. The antigen is undetermined. TCRdb re-derived calls from the RT-PCR reads in MiXCR, one entry per CDR3 protein. The sample comprises about 830,000 distinct CDR3 sequences, under 20% of which are singletons, and approximately 10% rests with the top ten. The record originates from a study of response to subunit inactivated influenza vaccine. Study conclusions and caveats: The authors suggested that every seasonal influenza vaccination recruits few new T cells.

Losses at the gene ends were 7 bases for V and 11 bases for J; bases not matched to a gene: 11. The CDR3 runs to 12 residues. From germline, CDR1 is DFQATT and CDR2 SNEGSKA (reference sequence). This specimen was PBMCs from blood, taken about 5 days after vaccination. The J gene is TRBJ1-2, the V gene TRBV20-1, with 9 bases fitting TRBD1. The TCR was taken from a man aged 50 or older who received an inactivated influenza vaccine. In nucleotides, the CDR3 is TGCAGTGTCCTTATGGACAGGGGATCATACACCTTC. This translates into CSVLMDRGSYTF.